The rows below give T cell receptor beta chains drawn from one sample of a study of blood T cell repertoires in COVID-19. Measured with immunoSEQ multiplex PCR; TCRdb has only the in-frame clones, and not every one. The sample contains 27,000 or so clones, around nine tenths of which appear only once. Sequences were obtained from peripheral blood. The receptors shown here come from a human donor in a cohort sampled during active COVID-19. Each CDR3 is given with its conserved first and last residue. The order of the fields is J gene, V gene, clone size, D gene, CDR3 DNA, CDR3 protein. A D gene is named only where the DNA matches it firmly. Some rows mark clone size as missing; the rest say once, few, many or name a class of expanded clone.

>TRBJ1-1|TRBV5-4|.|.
TGTGCCAGCAGCTCTCCCACAGGGCGGACTGAAGCTTTCTTT
CASSSPTGRTEAFF
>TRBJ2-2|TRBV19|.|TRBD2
TGTGCCAGTAGTAACTCCATAGCGGGAGGATTCCCCGGGGAGCTGTTTTTT
CASSNSIAGGFPGELFF
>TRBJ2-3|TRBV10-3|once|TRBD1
TGTGCCATCAAGGAGGACAGGGCCGGCACAGATACGCAGTATTTT
CAIKEDRAGTDTQYF
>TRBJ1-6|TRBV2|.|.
TGTGCCAGCAGAGACAAGCTACTAGATAATTCACCCCTCCACTTT
CASRDKLLDNSPLHF
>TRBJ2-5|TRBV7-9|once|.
TGTGCCAGCAGCTTTAGCACCCAAGAGACCCAGTACTTC
CASSFSTQETQYF
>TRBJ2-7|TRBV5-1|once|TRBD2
TGCGCCAGCAGCCTACTAGCGAGGCACGAGCAGTACTTC
CASSLLARHEQYF
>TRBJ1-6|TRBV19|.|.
TGTGCCAGTAAGGCAGGGCAGGACTATAATTCACCCCTCCACTTT
CASKAGQDYNSPLHF
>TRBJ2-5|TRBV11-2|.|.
TGTGCCAGCAGTCTTAGCGCCCAACGAGAGACCCAGTACTTC
CASSLSAQRETQYF
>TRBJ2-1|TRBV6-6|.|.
TGTGCCAGCAGTTATGGACAGTTAGGCTCCTACAATGAGCAGTTCTTC
CASSYGQLGSYNEQFF
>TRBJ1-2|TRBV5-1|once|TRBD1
TGCGCCAGCAGCTTGGCCTGGGACAGGGACTATGGCTACACCTTC
CASSLAWDRDYGYTF